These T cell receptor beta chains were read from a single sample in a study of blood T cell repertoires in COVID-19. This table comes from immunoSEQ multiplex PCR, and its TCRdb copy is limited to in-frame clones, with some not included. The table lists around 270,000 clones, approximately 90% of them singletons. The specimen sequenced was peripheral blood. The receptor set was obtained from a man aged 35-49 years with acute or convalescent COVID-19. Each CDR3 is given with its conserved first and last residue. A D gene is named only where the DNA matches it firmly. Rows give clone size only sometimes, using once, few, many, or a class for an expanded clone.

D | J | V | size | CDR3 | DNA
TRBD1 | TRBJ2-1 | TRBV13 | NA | CASSRTGQGTLGNEQFF | TGTGCCAGCAGCCGTACGGGACAGGGGACCTTGGGGAATGAGCAGTTCTTC
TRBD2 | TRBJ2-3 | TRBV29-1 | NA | CSASGGGSTDTQYF | TGCAGCGCCAGCGGGGGGGGAAGCACAGATACGCAGTATTTT
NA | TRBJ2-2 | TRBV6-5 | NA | CASRAGQAGTGELFF | TGTGCCAGCAGAGCTGGACAGGCGGGAACCGGGGAGCTGTTTTTT
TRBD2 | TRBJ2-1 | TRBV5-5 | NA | CASKGLAGGFYNEQFF | TGTGCCAGCAAGGGCCTAGCGGGGGGTTTCTACAATGAGCAGTTCTTC
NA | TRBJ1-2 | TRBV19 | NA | CASSMGLTFNYGYTF | TGTGCCAGTAGTATGGGCCTCACCTTTAACTATGGCTACACCTTC
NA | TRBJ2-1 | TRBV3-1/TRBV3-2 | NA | CASSQEGARGNEQFF | TGTGCCAGCAGCCAAGAGGGGGCGCGTGGGAATGAGCAGTTCTTC
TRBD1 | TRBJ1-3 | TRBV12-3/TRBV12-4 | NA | CASSGDRGNTIYF | TGTGCCAGTTCGGGGGACAGAGGAAACACCATATATTTT
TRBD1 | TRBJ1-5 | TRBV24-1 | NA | CATSDPSTGDQPQHF | TGTGCCACCAGTGATCCCTCGACAGGGGATCAGCCCCAGCATTTT
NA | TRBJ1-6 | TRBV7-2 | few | CASSPMTVINSPLHF | TGTGCCAGCAGCCCAATGACTGTGATTAATTCACCCCTCCACTTT
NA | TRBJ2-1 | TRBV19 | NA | CASTTQSRAQYNNEQFF | TGTGCCAGTACCACTCAGTCCAGGGCCCAATATAACAATGAGCAGTTCTTC
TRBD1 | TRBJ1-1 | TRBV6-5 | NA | CATGRDSEAFF | TGTGCCACCGGCCGGGACAGTGAAGCTTTCTTT
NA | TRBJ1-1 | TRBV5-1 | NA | CASSPGSRVGDEAFF | TGCGCCAGCAGCCCGGGATCGAGGGTTGGGGATGAAGCTTTCTTT
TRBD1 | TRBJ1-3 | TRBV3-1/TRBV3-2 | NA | CASSQGGGWTSSGNTIYF | TGTGCCAGCAGCCAAGGAGGGGGCTGGACCTCCTCTGGAAACACCATATATTTT
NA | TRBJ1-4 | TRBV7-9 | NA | CASSFLGGGEKLFF | TGTGCCAGCAGCTTCCTCGGGGGTGGTGAAAAACTGTTTTTT
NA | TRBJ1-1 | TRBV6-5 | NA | CASSYRTSGGTEAFF | TGTGCCAGCAGTTATCGTACCTCCGGAGGGACTGAAGCTTTCTTT